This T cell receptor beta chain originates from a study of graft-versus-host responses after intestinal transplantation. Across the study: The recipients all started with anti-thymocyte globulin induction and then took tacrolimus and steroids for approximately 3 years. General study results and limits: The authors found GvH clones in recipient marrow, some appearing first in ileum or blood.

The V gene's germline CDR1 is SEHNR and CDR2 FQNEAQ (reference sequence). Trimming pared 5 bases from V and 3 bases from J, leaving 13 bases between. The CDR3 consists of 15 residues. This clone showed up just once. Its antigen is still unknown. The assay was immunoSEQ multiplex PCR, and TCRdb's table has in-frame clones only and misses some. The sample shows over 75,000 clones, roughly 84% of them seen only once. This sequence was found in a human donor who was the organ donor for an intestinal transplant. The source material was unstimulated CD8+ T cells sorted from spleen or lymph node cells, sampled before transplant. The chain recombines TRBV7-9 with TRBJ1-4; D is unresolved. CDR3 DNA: TGTGCCAGCAGCCCCATTCGAGCGGCTAATGAAAAACTGTTTTTT. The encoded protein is CASSPIRAANEKLFF.